The 27 T cell receptor beta chains reported below all come from one sample, sequenced in a study of T-cell reconstitution after alpha-beta-depleted transplantation in children. Molecular barcoding with unique molecular identifiers was used for the TCRbeta library. TCRdb recomputed calls from the PCR reads with MiXCR, one row per CDR3 protein. The sample has some 140,000 distinct CDR3 sequences, roughly 9.7% seen once; the top ten hold 20% to 30%. The input for sequencing was PBMCs, mostly from graft donor cells, taken 180 days after TCRalphabeta/CD19-depleted stem cell transplant. Receptor source: a girl in the first two years of life who had a stem cell transplant for combined immunodeficiency, so the T cells may come from the graft donor.

This clonotype was seen many times. The rearrangement uses TRBV5-1 and TRBJ2-1, with TRBD2 matching over 13 bases. CDR1 and CDR2 (germline): SGHRS, YFSETQ. CDR3 length: 18 amino acids. After removal of 4 bases from V and 8 bases from J, the junction contained 15 bases not matched to a gene. CDR3 nucleotide sequence: TGCGCCAGCAGCACACGAACCCTACTAGCGGGAGGGACGGATGAGCAGTTCTTC. Protein sequence: CASSTRTLLAGGTDEQFF.

Remarks on this clonotype: A much larger clone lies a single base off, so this may be a read error. The chain recombines TRBV24-1 with TRBJ2-5, with TRBD2 identical over 9 bases. The V gene's germline CDR1 is KGHDR and CDR2 SFDVKD. The CDR3 totals 15 residues. Written as DNA, the CDR3 is TGTGCCACCAGTGATTTCGGCGGGAGGGGAGAGACCAAGTACTTC. Its translation is CATSDFGGRGETKYF.

This clonotype was seen a handful of times. This rearrangement joins TRBV7-3 to TRBJ2-1, with TRBD1 as a possible D gene (5 bases). The CDR3 contains 15 residues. V was shortened by 5 bases and J by 3 bases, with 14 bases between the two germline ends. Looked up from germline, CDR1 is SGHTA and CDR2 is FQGTGA. The CDR3, as DNA: TGTGCCAGCAGCCCTACAGGAGAATACTACAATGAGCAGTTCTTC. Protein product: CASSPTGEYYNEQFF.

The V and J genes are TRBV7-2 and TRBJ2-7; D might be TRBD2 (6 bases). The V end was cut by 3 bases, the J end by 3 bases, with 12 bases between. The CDR3 covers 14 residues. CDR1 SGHTA and CDR2 FQGNSA come from the germline V gene. In nucleotides, the CDR3 is TGTGCCAGCAGCTTGGGGAGGAAGCTCTACGAGCAGTACTTC. Protein sequence: CASSLGRKLYEQYF.

This sequence joins TRBV6-2 or TRBV6-3 and TRBJ2-2; 7 bases line up with TRBD1. This CDR3 comprises 15 residues. V lost 6 bases and J lost 3; bases outside the gene matches: 7. The V gene's germline CDR1 is MNHEY and CDR2 SVGEGT. CDR3 region: CASRGTALYTGELFF. As DNA, the CDR3 is TGTGCCAGCAGGGGGACAGCCTTGTACACCGGGGAGCTGTTTTTT.

This clonotype occurred a few times. V and J are TRBV7-2 and TRBJ2-7, with D possibly being TRBD1 or TRBD2 (5 bases each). Germline assignment: CDR1 SGHTA and CDR2 FQGNSA. This CDR3 region has 16 residues. V lost 1 base and J 4 bases, leaving 17 bases between the germline ends. CDR3 amino acids: CASSLVPTGLEYEQYF. The CDR3 DNA is TGTGCCAGCAGCTTAGTACCGACGGGGCTGGAGTACGAGCAGTACTTC. Full variable domain (outside the CDR3, taken from reference TRBV7-2 and TRBJ2-7): GAGVSQSPSNKVTEKGKDVELRCDPISGHTALYWYRQSLGQGLEFLIYFQGNSAPDKSGLPSDRFSAERTGGSVSTLTIQRTQQEDSAVYLCASSLVPTGLEYEQYFGPGTRLTVT.

The V gene is TRBV4-3, the J gene TRBJ2-7; 8 nucleotides align to TRBD1. Germline values: CDR1 LGHNA, CDR2 YSLEER. This CDR3 is built from 15 residues. The ends lost 1 base at V and 4 bases at J; junction bases unmatched: 6. DNA of the CDR3: TGCGCCAGCAGCCAAGGACAGGGGAGAGGGTACGAGCAGTACTTC. It yields the protein CASSQGQGRGYEQYF.

The table lists this clonotype with a few counts. The chain carries TRBV12-3 or TRBV12-4 and TRBJ2-5, with TRBD2 matching 7 bases. V trimming: 3 bases; J trimming: 7 bases; junction bases outside the gene matches: 5. This CDR3 has 13 residues. CDR3 nucleotide sequence: TGTGCCAGCAGTTTCGGGGGGTCAGGGACCCAGTACTTC. This translates into CASSFGGSGTQYF.

This chain connects TRBV5-6 to TRBJ2-5; 8 nucleotides match TRBD1. The CDR3 totals 17 residues. Germline V gives CDR1 SGHDT, CDR2 YYEEEE. Unmatched junction bases numbered 15, after V lost 4 bases and J lost 4 bases. CDR3 nucleotides: TGTGCCAGCAGCCGTCCGATAGTCCAGGGGGCCGGAGAGACCCAGTACTTC. Protein product: CASSRPIVQGAGETQYF.

This clonotype appeared a few times. The chain links TRBV29-1 to TRBJ2-3, with D hard to call. Germline lookup yields CDR1 SQVTM and CDR2 ANQGSEA. V shed 2 bases and J shed 3 bases, with 6 bases lying between them. This CDR3 has 12 residues. The CDR3 protein is CSVEIGTDTQYF. CDR3 coding DNA: TGCAGCGTTGAAATCGGGACAGATACGCAGTATTTT.

This clonotype was detected only a few times. This rearrangement joins TRBV13 to TRBJ2-7; possibly TRBD2 for D (5 bases). V lost 0 bases to trimming and J lost 5 bases, with 11 bases between them. CDR1 is PRHDT, CDR2 FYEKMQ, per germline (reference sequence). The CDR3 loop spans 14 amino acids. This CDR3 reads CASSLGPSGHEQYF. DNA of the CDR3: TGTGCCAGCAGCTTAGGACCCAGCGGACACGAGCAGTACTTC.

A note on this clonotype: One junction end does not reproduce the germline sequence, and a read error may be involved. The chain joins TRBV19 to TRBJ2-3; no reliable D call. This CDR3 is built from 15 residues. Germline V gene lookup returns CDR1 LNHDA and CDR2 SQIVND (reference sequence). CDR3 in amino acids: CDSSIFSTSTDTQYF. In DNA, the CDR3 is TGTGACAGTAGTATATTCTCGACTAGCACAGATACGCAGTATTTT.

V is TRBV4-3 and J is TRBJ2-3; 9 bases map to TRBD2. Germline-derived CDR1 and CDR2 are LGHNA and YSLEER. The CDR3 sequence is 15 residues long. V lost 4 bases to trimming and J lost 1 base; unmatched junction nucleotides: 3. The CDR3 sequence is CASSRRLAGTDTQYF. The CDR3 nucleotides read TGCGCCAGCAGCCGCCGACTAGCGGGCACAGATACGCAGTATTTT.

This clonotype has only a few counts. The rearrangement joins TRBV14 to TRBJ2-3, with TRBD2 matching over 8 bases. V shed 4 bases and J 3 bases; nucleotides not matched to a gene: 6. This CDR3 has 15 residues. Germline assignment: CDR1 SGHDN and CDR2 FVKESK. As DNA, the CDR3 is TGTGCCAGCAGCCTTACGGCGGGAGGAACAGATACGCAGTATTTT. Its translation is CASSLTAGGTDTQYF.

DNA of the CDR3: TGTGCCAGCGGGGGGGCGGGAGGAGAGACCCAGTACTTC. Amino acid sequence: CASGGAGGETQYF. The chain uses TRBV12-3 or TRBV12-4 and TRBJ2-5; TRBD2 aligns across 8 bases. With 8 bases clipped from V and 4 bases from J, the junction kept 6 bases outside the gene matches. The CDR3 runs to 13 residues.

This clonotype has only a few counts. The rearrangement links TRBV28 to TRBJ2-1, with TRBD2 matching 8 bases. Germline CDR1 is MDHEN and CDR2 is SYDVKM. The CDR3 has 14 residues. V shed 3 bases and J 5 bases; nucleotides not matched to a gene: 3. CDR3 sequence (DNA): TGTGCCAGCAGTTTCAGCGGGGGCCACAATGAGCAGTTCTTC. This gives the protein CASSFSGGHNEQFF.

This clonotype was counted many times. The J gene is TRBJ2-5, the V gene TRBV5-1; 8 bases match TRBD1. Germline CDR1 reads SGHRS; CDR2 reads YFSETQ. The CDR3 has 15 amino acids. Trimming took 3 bases from V and 0 from J; bases not matched to a gene: 4. As DNA, the CDR3 is TGCGCCAGCAGCTCCGGACAGGGCTACCAAGAGACCCAGTACTTC. This codes for CASSSGQGYQETQYF.

This clonotype turned up a few times. The chain carries TRBV4-3 and TRBJ2-5, with TRBD2 matching 7 bases. This CDR3 region has 14 residues. Germline lookup yields CDR1 LGHNA and CDR2 YSLEER. J was trimmed by 1 base and V by 4 bases; bases with no gene match: 3. This chain's CDR3 is CASSPGGSQETQYF. CDR3 coding DNA: TGCGCCAGCAGCCCCGGGGGGTCCCAAGAGACCCAGTACTTC.

The chain recombines TRBV12-3 or TRBV12-4 with TRBJ1-6, with 9 bases fitting TRBD1. The V segment lost 3 bases and the J segment 3 bases; nucleotides outside the gene matches: 6. This CDR3 region has 17 residues. The CDR3: CASSFRDRAFYNSPLHF. Here the CDR3 DNA reads TGTGCCAGCAGTTTTAGGGACAGGGCTTTCTATAATTCACCCCTCCACTTT.

The V call is TRBV9, the J call TRBJ2-5; tentatively, D is TRBD2 (6 bases). Germline V gene lookup returns CDR1 SGDLS and CDR2 YYNGEE. V was clipped by 3 bases and J by 9 bases, with 9 bases between them. This CDR3 region has 11 residues. CDR3 in amino acids: CASSAGEAQYF. As DNA, the CDR3 is TGTGCCAGCAGCGCCGGGGAGGCCCAGTACTTC.

The chain employs TRBV19 and TRBJ2-2, with 8 nucleotides matching TRBD1. Per germline, CDR1 LNHDA and CDR2 SQIVND (reference sequence). The J segment lost 0 bases and the V segment lost 8 bases, leaving 11 bases of the junction unmatched. This CDR3 region has 17 residues. CDR3 residues: CASSLRRDRPNTGELFF. The CDR3 region has the DNA TGTGCCAGTTCACTCAGGCGGGACAGGCCGAACACCGGGGAGCTGTTTTTT.

This clonotype occurred many times. The chain carries TRBV12-3 or TRBV12-4 and TRBJ2-1, with a weak D call TRBD2 (6 bases). The CDR3 totals 16 residues. V was clipped by 1 base and J by 1 base, with 11 bases between them. The CDR3: CASSLVLAPSYNEQFF. In DNA form, the CDR3 reads TGTGCCAGCAGTTTAGTTCTAGCGCCTTCCTACAATGAGCAGTTCTTC.

This clonotype was counted a few times. CDR3 nucleotide sequence: TGTGCCATCACGACAGGGAGTGGTGAAGCTTTCTTT. This codes for CAITTGSGEAFF. The chain couples TRBV10-3 to TRBJ1-1, with TRBD1 identical over 7 bases. Germline trimming cut 7 bases from V and 7 bases from J; bases unmatched to any gene: 6. Germline values: CDR1 ENHRY, CDR2 SYGVKD. The CDR3 contains 12 residues.

This clonotype was counted a single time. One end of the junction is discordant with germline, which a read error may explain. V usage is TRBV29-1 and J usage is TRBJ1-3, with a possible D match to TRBD1 (6 bases). The CDR3 totals 12 residues. From germline, CDR1 is SQVTM and CDR2 ANQGSEA. CDR3 DNA sequence: TGCAGCGTTGCAGGGGCTGGAAACCCCATATATTTT. This encodes CSVAGAGNPIYF.

This sequence joins TRBV6-2 or TRBV6-3 and TRBJ2-1, with D unclear. The CDR3 loop spans 14 amino acids. The germline V gene has CDR1 MNHEY and CDR2 SVGEGT. V lost 6 bases to trimming and J lost 0 bases, with 9 bases between them. The CDR3 sequence is CASSRASSYNEQFF. CDR3 coding DNA: TGTGCCAGCAGCCGCGCTAGCTCCTACAATGAGCAGTTCTTC.

The rearrangement joins TRBV20-1 to TRBJ2-2; possible D gene TRBD2, 6 bases. The length of the CDR3 is 15 residues. V gave up 0 bases and J gave up 3 bases, with 11 bases separating them. Germline lookup yields CDR1 DFQATT and CDR2 SNEGSKA (reference sequence). Here the CDR3 DNA reads TGCAGTGCTAGAGACTACCAGCGGGACACCGGGGAGCTGTTTTTT. Its translation: CSARDYQRDTGELFF.

This clonotype occurred a few times. The V and J genes are TRBV29-1 and TRBJ2-5; D is perhaps TRBD1 (5 bases). This CDR3 is built from 13 residues. Germline V gene sequence: CDR1 SQVTM, CDR2 ANQGSEA. The V end lost 4 bases, the J end lost 1 base, and 10 bases lay between the germline ends. The CDR3 here is CSVARQTQETQYF. The CDR3 DNA is TGCAGCGTTGCTCGACAGACCCAAGAGACCCAGTACTTC.